This TCR beta chain was recovered during a study of response to subunit inactivated influenza vaccine. Points from the study as a whole: After each seasonal influenza vaccination, few new T cells are recruited, the authors suggested.

This clonotype was counted between two and nine times. Its specificity is not known. TCRdb re-called the RT-PCR reads through MiXCR, storing one row per CDR3 protein. The sample includes some 850,000 distinct CDR3 sequences, roughly 20% of them seen just once. This receptor was taken from a man in his forties or fifties who received an inactivated influenza vaccine. This material consisted of PBMCs from blood, taken 4 to 6 days after vaccination.

The CDR3 DNA is TGTGCCATCAGCCTACAGGGACGTGACACTGAAGCTTTCTTT. Its protein product is CAISLQGRDTEAFF. V gene TRBV10-3 combines with J gene TRBJ1-1; D perhaps matches TRBD1 (6 bases). The CDR3 is 14 residues long. V lost 6 bases and J 3 bases, leaving 14 bases between the germline ends. Germline CDR1 and CDR2: ENHRY and SYGVKD.